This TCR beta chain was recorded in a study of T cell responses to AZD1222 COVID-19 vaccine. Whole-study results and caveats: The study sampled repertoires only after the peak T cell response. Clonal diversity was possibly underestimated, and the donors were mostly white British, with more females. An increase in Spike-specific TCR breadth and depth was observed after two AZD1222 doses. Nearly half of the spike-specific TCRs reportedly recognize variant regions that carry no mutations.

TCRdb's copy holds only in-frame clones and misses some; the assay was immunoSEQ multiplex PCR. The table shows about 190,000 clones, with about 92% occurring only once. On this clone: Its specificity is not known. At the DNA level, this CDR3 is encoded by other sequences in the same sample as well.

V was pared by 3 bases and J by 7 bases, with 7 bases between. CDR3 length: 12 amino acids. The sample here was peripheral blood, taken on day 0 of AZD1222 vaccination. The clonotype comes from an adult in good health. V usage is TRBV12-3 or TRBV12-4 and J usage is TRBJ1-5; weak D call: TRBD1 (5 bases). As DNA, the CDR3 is TGTGCCAGCAGTTTCGGGGGACAGCCCCAGCATTTT. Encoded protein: CASSFGGQPQHF.